The 21 T cell receptor beta chains listed next were all sequenced from one sample in a study of shared clonotypes between healthy human individuals. The method was immunoSEQ multiplex PCR; TCRdb's version includes in-frame clones alone and lacks a portion of them. This sample has hundreds of thousands of clones, with around 76% found just once. Sequences were obtained from PBMCs. The receptor set was obtained from a woman in her forties in good health. Some clones in this sample may be carry-over from other donors' samples.

The chain recombines TRBV9 with TRBJ2-1; 7 bases map to TRBD1. In germline, CDR1 is SGDLS, CDR2 YYNGEE. This CDR3 spans 13 amino acids. V shed 4 bases, J shed 7 bases, and the junction held 5 bases outside the gene matches. The CDR3 bases are TGTGCCAGCAGCCTCACAGGGGATAATGAGCAGTTCTTC. It yields the protein CASSLTGDNEQFF.

This chain joins TRBV4-1 and TRBJ1-5; unclear D gene. The CDR3 covers 14 residues. Germline-derived CDR1 and CDR2 are MGHRA and YSYEKL. Trimming removed 0 bases from V and 5 bases from J, with 8 bases in between. The CDR3 loop reads CASSQESADQPQHF. CDR3 in DNA: TGCGCCAGCAGCCAAGAGTCTGCGGATCAGCCCCAGCATTTT.

This clone was seen a single time. The V call is TRBV7-6, the J call TRBJ2-5; D is possibly TRBD1 or TRBD2 (5 bases each). Trimming took 2 bases from V and 9 from J, leaving 16 bases between them. The germline V gene encodes CDR1 SGHVS and CDR2 FNYEAQ. CDR3 length equals 14 residues. Here the CDR3 reads CASSLIAVGDAQYF. In DNA form, the CDR3 reads TGTGCCAGCAGCTTAATAGCCGTCGGGGACGCCCAGTACTTC.

The CDR3 DNA sequence: TGCGCCAGCATCATGGGTCAGGGGCCGGGAGAGCAGTACTTC. This translates into CASIMGQGPGEQYF. The gene calls are TRBV10-2 and TRBJ2-7; D is perhaps TRBD1 (6 bases). Germline V CDR1 and CDR2: WSHSY, SAAADI. This CDR3 has 14 residues. With 7 bases removed from V and 7 bases from J, the gap between germline ends came to 20 bases.

This clone was found many times. This chain links TRBV28 with TRBJ2-1, with 9 bases aligning to TRBD2. The germline V gene has CDR1 MDHEN and CDR2 SYDVKM. The junction had 7 bases not matched to a gene; V was cut back by 3 bases and J by 4 bases. The CDR3 extends over 16 amino acids. CDR3: CASSFGSSGVYNEQFF. CDR3 sequence (DNA): TGTGCCAGCAGTTTTGGCTCTAGCGGGGTGTACAATGAGCAGTTCTTC.

This clone was seen just once. Given a much more abundant clone one base away, this may be a read error. The sample carries other DNA sequences with the same CDR3. The gene calls are TRBV5-1 and TRBJ1-1; D not resolved. The CDR3 extends over 15 amino acids. From germline, CDR1 is SGHRS and CDR2 YFSETQ. V lost 0 bases and J lost 11, with 20 bases in between. The CDR3 DNA reads TGCGCCAGCAGCTTGGAGGGATCCCTAATCGGGGAGGCTTTCTTT. This translates into CASSLEGSLIGEAFF.

This rearrangement joins TRBV7-9 to TRBJ2-2, with no clear D. CDR3 length: 15 residues. The germline V gene encodes CDR1 SEHNR and CDR2 FQNEAQ (reference sequence). Between the trimmed V and J ends, which lost 5 bases and 0 bases, there was a span of 10 bases. CDR3 loop: CASSRNMANTGELFF. In DNA, the CDR3 is TGTGCCAGCAGCCGAAATATGGCGAACACCGGGGAGCTGTTTTTT.

The rearrangement uses TRBV5-4 and TRBJ1-1, with 7 bases matching TRBD1. The CDR3 has 15 amino acids. Trimming took 4 bases from V and 1 from J; bases not matched to a gene: 7. Germline assignment: CDR1 SGHNT and CDR2 YYREEE (reference sequence). The CDR3 loop reads CASSEIDRENTEAFF. The CDR3 region has the DNA TGTGCCAGCAGCGAAATAGACAGGGAGAACACTGAAGCTTTCTTT. Variable domain in full (rest from reference TRBV5-4 and TRBJ1-1): ETGVTQSPTHLIKTRGQQVTLRCSSQSGHNTVSWYQQALGQGPQFIFQYYREEENGRGNFPPRFSGLQFPNYSSELNVNALELDDSALYLCASSEIDRENTEAFFGQGTRLTVV.

The chain has TRBV19 and TRBJ2-5; 8 nucleotides agree with TRBD2. The CDR3 sequence is 15 residues long. CDR1 is LNHDA, CDR2 SQIVND, per germline (reference sequence). The J segment lost 5 bases and the V segment lost 5 bases, leaving 10 bases of the junction unmatched. This chain's CDR3 is CASSDPAGAWETQYF. The CDR3 DNA sequence: TGTGCCAGTAGTGACCCAGCGGGAGCGTGGGAGACCCAGTACTTC. The full variable domain, completed using reference TRBV19 and TRBJ2-5, is DGGITQSPKYLFRKEGQNVTLSCEQNLNHDAMYWYRQDPGQGLRLIYYSQIVNDFQKGDIAEGYSVSREKKESFPLTVTSAQKNPTAFYLCASSDPAGAWETQYFGPGTRLLVL.

Remarks on this clone: At the DNA level, this CDR3 is encoded by other sequences in the same sample as well. The CDR3 protein is CASSVGGPTDTQYF. The CDR3 bases are TGTGCCAGCAGTGTCGGGGGACCCACAGATACGCAGTATTTT. V usage is TRBV6-4 and J usage is TRBJ2-3, with D perhaps matching TRBD2 (6 bases). Germline CDR1 is MRHNA and CDR2 is SNTAGT. The V and J ends lost 4 bases and 2 bases respectively, with 10 bases between them. This CDR3 contains 14 residues.

This rearrangement joins TRBV7-2 to TRBJ2-7, with 8 bases lining up with TRBD1. The CDR3 length is 14 residues. Unmatched junction bases numbered 6, after V lost 5 bases and J lost 3 bases. Germline-derived CDR1 and CDR2 are SGHTA and FQGNSA. The CDR3 DNA sequence: TGTGCCAGCAGCGTACCAGGGGGCGGCTACGAGCAGTACTTC. Its translation is CASSVPGGGYEQYF.

Of note for this clone: This sequence may be a read error, since a much larger clone differs from it by one base. Other DNA sequences from this sample encode an identical CDR3 as well. This chain uses TRBV2 with TRBJ1-5, with D uncertain. Trimming stripped 5 bases from V and 4 bases from J, with 3 bases between. Germline lookup yields CDR1 SNHLY and CDR2 FYNNEI. This CDR3 has 11 residues. CDR3 protein: CASSLNQPQHF. The CDR3 region has the DNA TGTGCCAGCAGTCTTAATCAGCCCCAGCATTTT.

V gene TRBV25-1 combines with J gene TRBJ2-7; TRBD2 aligns across 7 bases. Germline V gene lookup returns CDR1 MGHDK and CDR2 SYGVNS. This CDR3 spans 15 amino acids. The V and J ends lost 2 bases and 2 bases, in that order; junction bases with no gene match: 6. In DNA form, the CDR3 reads TGTGCCAGCAGTGAAGCTCTTGGGAGGGCCTACGAGCAGTACTTC. Protein sequence: CASSEALGRAYEQYF.

This chain joins TRBV28 and TRBJ2-7, with 9 bases that match TRBD1. Germline CDR1 MDHEN, CDR2 SYDVKM. The junction had 12 bases not matched to a gene; V was cut back by 5 bases and J by 4 bases. The CDR3 loop spans 16 amino acids. The CDR3: CASSRVLRDRAYEQYF. CDR3 DNA: TGTGCCAGCAGTAGAGTCCTCCGGGACAGGGCTTACGAGCAGTACTTC. Supplemented by reference TRBV28 and TRBJ2-7, the full variable domain reads DVKVTQSSRYLVKRTGEKVFLECVQDMDHENMFWYRQDPGLGLRLIYFSYDVKMKEKGDIPEGYSVSREKKERFSLILESASTNQTSMYLCASSRVLRDRAYEQYFGPGTRLTVT.

V and J are TRBV6-5 and TRBJ2-7; D gene uncertain. Looked up from germline, CDR1 is MNHEY and CDR2 is SVGAGI. Trimming took off 0 bases at V and 6 bases at J, with 9 bases between the two ends. This CDR3 has 13 residues. The CDR3 sequence: CASSYSHSGEQYF. CDR3 coding DNA: TGTGCCAGCAGTTACTCCCACTCGGGCGAGCAGTACTTC.

This clone appeared once. At one boundary the junction diverges from the germline segment, which might be a read error. This sequence joins TRBV4-2 and TRBJ2-1, with TRBD2 matching 12 bases. Germline V gene data show CDR1 as LGHNA and CDR2 as YNFKEQ. This CDR3 has 16 amino acids. The CDR3 coding sequence is TGTGCCAGCAGCCAGGCGACTAGCGGGAGTTACAATGAGCTGTTCTTC. Its protein is CASSQATSGSYNELFF.

The rearrangement links TRBV28 to TRBJ1-3; D is uncertain. The CDR3 extends over 14 amino acids. Germline lookup yields CDR1 MDHEN and CDR2 SYDVKM. Trimming left V 4 bases short and J 4 bases short, with 11 bases between. The CDR3 loop reads CASSWLVAGNTIYF. CDR3 in DNA: TGTGCCAGCAGTTGGTTGGTTGCCGGAAACACCATATATTTT.

Notes on this clone: A clone one base away is much larger, so this may be a read error. The V and J genes are TRBV5-1 and TRBJ2-3; TRBD2 agrees at 8 bases. The CDR3 length is 14 residues. After removal of 6 bases from V and 3 bases from J, the junction contained 6 bases not matched to a gene. From germline, CDR1 is SGHRS and CDR2 YFSETQ. The CDR3 loop is CASTPGGATDTQYF. DNA of the CDR3: TGCGCCAGCACCCCGGGAGGGGCAACAGATACGCAGTATTTT.

The chain has TRBV5-4 and TRBJ2-2; D unclear. This CDR3 region has 15 residues. Germline CDR1 and CDR2: SGHNT and YYREEE (reference sequence). V lost 0 bases to trimming and J lost 4 bases, with 10 bases between them. Here the CDR3 reads CASSLDRAFTGELFF. In DNA form, the CDR3 reads TGTGCCAGCAGCTTGGACAGAGCCTTCACCGGGGAGCTGTTTTTT.

The chain couples TRBV5-6 to TRBJ2-7, with 7 bases that match TRBD2. CDR3 length equals 14 residues. Losses at the gene ends were 4 bases for V and 0 bases for J; bases not matched to a gene: 4. Germline V gene data show CDR1 as SGHDT and CDR2 as YYEEEE. CDR3 region: CASSRDYYSYEQYF. The CDR3 region has the DNA TGTGCCAGCAGCCGGGACTATTACTCCTACGAGCAGTACTTC.

The gene calls are TRBV7-9 and TRBJ1-1, with TRBD1 as a possible D gene (6 bases). The CDR3 extends over 14 amino acids. The ends were cut back, 5 bases at V and 4 bases at J, with 14 bases in the middle. Germline loops: CDR1 SEHNR, CDR2 FQNEAQ (reference sequence). The CDR3: CASSLDSSITEAFF. The DNA for the CDR3 is TGTGCCAGCAGCCTGGACAGTTCAATCACTGAAGCTTTCTTT.